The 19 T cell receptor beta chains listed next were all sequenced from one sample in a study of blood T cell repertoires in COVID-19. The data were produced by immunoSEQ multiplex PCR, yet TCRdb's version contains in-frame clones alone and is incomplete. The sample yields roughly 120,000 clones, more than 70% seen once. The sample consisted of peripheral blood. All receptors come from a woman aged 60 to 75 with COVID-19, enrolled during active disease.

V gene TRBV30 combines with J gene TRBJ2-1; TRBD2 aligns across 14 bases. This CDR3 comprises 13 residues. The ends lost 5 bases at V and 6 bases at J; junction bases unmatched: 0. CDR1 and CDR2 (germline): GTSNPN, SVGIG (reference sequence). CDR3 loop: CAWGLAGGNEQFF. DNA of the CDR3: TGTGCCTGGGGACTAGCGGGGGGCAATGAGCAGTTCTTC.

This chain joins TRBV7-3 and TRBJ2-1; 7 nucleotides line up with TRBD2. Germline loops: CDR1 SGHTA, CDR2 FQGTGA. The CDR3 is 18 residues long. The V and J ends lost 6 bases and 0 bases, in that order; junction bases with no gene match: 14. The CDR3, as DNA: TGTGCCAGCAGGCCGCCTTATCGCGGGGGTGTCTCCTACAATGAGCAGTTCTTC. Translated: CASRPPYRGGVSYNEQFF.

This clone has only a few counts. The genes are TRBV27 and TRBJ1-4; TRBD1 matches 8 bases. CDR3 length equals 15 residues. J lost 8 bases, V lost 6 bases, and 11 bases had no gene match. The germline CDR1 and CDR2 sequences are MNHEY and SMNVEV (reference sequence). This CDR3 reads CASSRLTGGEEKLFF. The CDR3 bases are TGTGCCAGCAGCAGACTTACAGGGGGAGAGGAAAAACTGTTTTTT.

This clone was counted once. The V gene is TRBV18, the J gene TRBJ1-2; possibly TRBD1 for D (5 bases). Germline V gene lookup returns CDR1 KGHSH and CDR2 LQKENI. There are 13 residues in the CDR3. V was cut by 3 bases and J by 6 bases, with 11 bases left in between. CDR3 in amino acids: CASSPSRDNGYTF. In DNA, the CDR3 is TGTGCCAGCTCACCCTCCAGGGATAATGGCTACACCTTC.

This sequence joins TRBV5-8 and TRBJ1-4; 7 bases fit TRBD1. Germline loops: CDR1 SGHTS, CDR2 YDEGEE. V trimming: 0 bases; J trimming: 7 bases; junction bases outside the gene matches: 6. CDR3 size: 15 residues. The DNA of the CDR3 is TGTGCCAGCAGCTTGGCTAGGGGGCGAGTTGAAAAACTGTTTTTT. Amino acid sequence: CASSLARGRVEKLFF.

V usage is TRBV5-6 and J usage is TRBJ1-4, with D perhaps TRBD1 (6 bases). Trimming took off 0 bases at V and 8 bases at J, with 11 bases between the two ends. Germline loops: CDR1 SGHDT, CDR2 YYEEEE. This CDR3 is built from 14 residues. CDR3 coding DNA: TGTGCCAGCAGCTTGGGACAGGTACACGAAAAACTGTTTTTT. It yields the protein CASSLGQVHEKLFF.

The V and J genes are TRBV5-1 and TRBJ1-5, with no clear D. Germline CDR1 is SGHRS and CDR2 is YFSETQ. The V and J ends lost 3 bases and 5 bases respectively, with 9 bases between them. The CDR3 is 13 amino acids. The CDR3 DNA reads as TGCGCCAGCAGCTCTGAGGTAGATCAGCCCCAGCATTTT. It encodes CASSSEVDQPQHF. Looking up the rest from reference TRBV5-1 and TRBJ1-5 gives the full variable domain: KAGVTQTPRYLIKTRGQQVTLSCSPISGHRSVSWYQQTPGQGLQFLFEYFSETQRNKGNFPGRFSGRQFSNSRSEMNVSTLELGDSALYLCASSSEVDQPQHFGDGTRLSIL.

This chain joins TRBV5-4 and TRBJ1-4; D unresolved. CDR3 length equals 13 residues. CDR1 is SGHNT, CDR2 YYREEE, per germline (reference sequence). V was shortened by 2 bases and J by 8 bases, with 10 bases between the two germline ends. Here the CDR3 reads CASSFPPQEKLFF. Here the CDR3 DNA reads TGTGCCAGCAGCTTCCCCCCCCAAGAAAAACTGTTTTTT.

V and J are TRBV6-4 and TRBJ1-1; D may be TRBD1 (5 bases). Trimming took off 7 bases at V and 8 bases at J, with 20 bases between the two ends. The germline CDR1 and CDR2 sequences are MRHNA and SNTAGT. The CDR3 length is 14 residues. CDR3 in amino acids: CASKTQFDGGEAFF. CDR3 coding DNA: TGTGCCAGCAAAACTCAGTTTGATGGGGGGGAAGCTTTCTTT.

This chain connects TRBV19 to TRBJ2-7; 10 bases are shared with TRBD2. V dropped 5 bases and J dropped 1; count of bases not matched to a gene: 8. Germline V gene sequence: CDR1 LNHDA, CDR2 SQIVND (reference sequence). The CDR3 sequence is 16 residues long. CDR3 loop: CASSASLAGESYEQYF. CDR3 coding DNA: TGTGCCAGTAGTGCCTCGCTAGCGGGGGAGTCCTACGAGCAGTACTTC.

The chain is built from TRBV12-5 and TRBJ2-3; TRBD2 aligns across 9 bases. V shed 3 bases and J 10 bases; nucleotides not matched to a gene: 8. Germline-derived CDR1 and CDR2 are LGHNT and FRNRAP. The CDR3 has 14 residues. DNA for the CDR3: TGTGCTAGTGGTTTAAGTTATCAGCGGGAGGCGCAGTATTTT. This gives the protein CASGLSYQREAQYF.

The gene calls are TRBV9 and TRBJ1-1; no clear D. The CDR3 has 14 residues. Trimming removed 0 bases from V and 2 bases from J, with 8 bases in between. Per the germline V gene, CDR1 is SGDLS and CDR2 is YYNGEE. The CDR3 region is CASSVGEVNTEAFF. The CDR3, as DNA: TGTGCCAGCAGCGTAGGGGAGGTAAACACTGAAGCTTTCTTT. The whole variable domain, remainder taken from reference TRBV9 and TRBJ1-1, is DSGVTQTPKHLITATGQRVTLRCSPRSGDLSVYWYQQSLDQGLQFLIQYYNGEERAKGNILERFSAQQFPDLHSELNLSSLELGDSALYFCASSVGEVNTEAFFGQGTRLTVV.

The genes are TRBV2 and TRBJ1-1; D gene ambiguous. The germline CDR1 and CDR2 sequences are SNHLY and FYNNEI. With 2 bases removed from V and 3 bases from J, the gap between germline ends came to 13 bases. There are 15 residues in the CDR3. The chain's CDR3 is CASSEWALRHTEAFF. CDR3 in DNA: TGTGCCAGCAGTGAATGGGCGCTAAGGCACACTGAAGCTTTCTTT.

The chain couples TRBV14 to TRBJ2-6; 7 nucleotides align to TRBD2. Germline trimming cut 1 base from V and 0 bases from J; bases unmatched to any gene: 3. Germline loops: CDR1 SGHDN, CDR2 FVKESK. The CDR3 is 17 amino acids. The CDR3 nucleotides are TGTGCCAGCAGCCAAGTTGGCGGGAGCTCTGGGGCCAACGTCCTGACTTTC. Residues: CASSQVGGSSGANVLTF.

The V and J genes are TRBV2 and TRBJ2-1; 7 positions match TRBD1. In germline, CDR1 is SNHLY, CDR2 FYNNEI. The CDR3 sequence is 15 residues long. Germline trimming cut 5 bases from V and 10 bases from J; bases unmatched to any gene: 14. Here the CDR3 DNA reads TGTGCCAGCAGTTCCCTCGGGACAGCCTCTGGGGAGCAGTTCTTC. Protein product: CASSSLGTASGEQFF.

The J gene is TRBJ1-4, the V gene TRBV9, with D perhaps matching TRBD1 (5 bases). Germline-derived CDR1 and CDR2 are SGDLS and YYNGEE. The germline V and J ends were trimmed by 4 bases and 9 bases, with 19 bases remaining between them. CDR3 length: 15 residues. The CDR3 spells CASSQTAGTGKKLFF. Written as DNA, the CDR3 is TGTGCCAGCAGCCAGACCGCCGGGACTGGTAAAAAACTGTTTTTT.

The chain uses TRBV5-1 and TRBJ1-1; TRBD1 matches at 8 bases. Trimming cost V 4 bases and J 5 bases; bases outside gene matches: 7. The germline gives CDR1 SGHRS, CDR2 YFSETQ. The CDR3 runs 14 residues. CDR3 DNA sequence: TGCGCCAGCAGCACGGACAGGGCAGGAACTGAAGCTTTCTTT. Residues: CASSTDRAGTEAFF.

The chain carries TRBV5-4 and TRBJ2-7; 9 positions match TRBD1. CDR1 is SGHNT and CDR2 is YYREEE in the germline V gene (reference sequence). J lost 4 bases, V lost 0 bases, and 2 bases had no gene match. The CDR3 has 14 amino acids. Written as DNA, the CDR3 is TGTGCCAGCAGCTTGGGACAGGGGGAATACGAGCAGTACTTC. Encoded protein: CASSLGQGEYEQYF.

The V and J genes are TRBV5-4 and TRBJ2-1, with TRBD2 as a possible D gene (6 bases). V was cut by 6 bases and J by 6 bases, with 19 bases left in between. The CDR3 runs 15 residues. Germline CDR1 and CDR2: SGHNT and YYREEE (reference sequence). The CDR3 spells CASTPRGSSANEQFF. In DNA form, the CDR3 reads TGTGCCAGCACCCCCCGGGGGTCGTCAGCCAATGAGCAGTTCTTC.